This passage covers 26 T cell receptor beta chains from one sample sequenced in a study of T cell responses to AZD1222 COVID-19 vaccine. Assay: immunoSEQ multiplex PCR; the TCRdb copy retains only in-frame clones and omits some. The sample shows about 120,000 clones, about nine tenths of them seen only once. Sequences were derived from peripheral blood, sampled on day 0 of AZD1222 vaccination. All receptors derive from an adult in good health.

The rearrangement joins TRBV7-2 to TRBJ1-3; D gene unclear. Germline lookup yields CDR1 SGHTA and CDR2 FQGNSA. Trimming left V 8 bases short and J 2 bases short, with 13 bases between. This CDR3 has 14 amino acids. CDR3 in DNA: TGTGCCAGCGGTGTCCAGGTTACTGGAAACACCATATATTTT. This sequence encodes CASGVQVTGNTIYF.

J is TRBJ1-1 and V is TRBV4-1; no reliable D call. Germline V gene lookup returns CDR1 MGHRA and CDR2 YSYEKL. The CDR3 consists of 16 residues. V gave up 0 bases and J gave up 0 bases, with 11 bases separating them. The CDR3 DNA sequence: TGCGCCAGCAGCCAAGATGACCCGGTCATGAACACTGAAGCTTTCTTT. This sequence encodes CASSQDDPVMNTEAFF.

A remark on this clone: This sample also contains other DNA sequences that code for the same CDR3. J is TRBJ1-2 and V is TRBV27; D remains ambiguous. The V gene's germline CDR1 is MNHEY and CDR2 SMNVEV (reference sequence). V lost 4 bases, J lost 5 bases, and 5 bases lay in between. The CDR3 consists of 11 residues. As DNA, the CDR3 is TGTGCCAGCAGTTCAGGATATGGCTACACCTTC. Protein sequence: CASSSGYGYTF.

The chain combines TRBV11-2 with TRBJ2-1, with D possibly being TRBD1 or TRBD2 (5 bases each). CDR1 is SGHAT, CDR2 FQNNGV, per germline. V dropped 3 bases and J dropped 4 bases, with 16 bases sitting between them. There are 16 residues in the CDR3. The CDR3: CASSFYGTLNYNEQFF. Written as DNA, the CDR3 is TGTGCCAGCAGCTTCTACGGGACCCTTAATTACAATGAGCAGTTCTTC.

This chain connects TRBV28 to TRBJ1-5; no clear D gene. Looked up from germline, CDR1 is MDHEN and CDR2 is SYDVKM. Trimming cost V 6 bases and J 5 bases, with 11 bases left between them. CDR3 length: 13 residues. CDR3 nucleotide sequence: TGTGCCAGCAGCAACCTCAATCATCAGCCCCAGCATTTT. Translating it yields CASSNLNHQPQHF. The full variable domain, rest sourced from reference TRBV28 and TRBJ1-5, is DVKVTQSSRYLVKRTGEKVFLECVQDMDHENMFWYRQDPGLGLRLIYFSYDVKMKEKGDIPEGYSVSREKKERFSLILESASTNQTSMYLCASSNLNHQPQHFGDGTRLSIL.

V usage is TRBV11-2 and J usage is TRBJ1-2, with D unclear. The CDR3 is 15 amino acids. Germline V gene data show CDR1 as SGHAT and CDR2 as FQNNGV. Trimming took 5 bases from V and 4 from J, leaving 17 bases between them. The CDR3 nucleotides read TGTGCCAGCAGCAATAGCCCCGATCGGGGCTATGGCTACACCTTC. This codes for CASSNSPDRGYGYTF.

The chain recombines TRBV5-4 with TRBJ1-1; D unresolved. Germline-derived CDR1 and CDR2 are SGHNT and YYREEE (reference sequence). The CDR3 extends over 14 amino acids. Trimming pared 0 bases from V and 5 bases from J, leaving 11 bases between. CDR3 in DNA: TGTGCCAGCAGCTTGGGAGTTTTGAGAACTGAAGCTTTCTTT. Protein sequence: CASSLGVLRTEAFF. Drawing the rest from reference TRBV5-4 and TRBJ1-1, the complete variable domain is ETGVTQSPTHLIKTRGQQVTLRCSSQSGHNTVSWYQQALGQGPQFIFQYYREEENGRGNFPPRFSGLQFPNYSSELNVNALELDDSALYLCASSLGVLRTEAFFGQGTRLTVV.

The rearrangement uses TRBV7-2 and TRBJ2-3; D remains ambiguous. From germline, CDR1 is SGHTA and CDR2 FQGNSA. The V end lost 5 bases, the J end lost 0 bases, and 6 bases lay between the germline ends. The CDR3 spans 13 residues. The CDR3 DNA sequence: TGTGCCAGCAGCGTCCTTAGCACAGATACGCAGTATTTT. It specifies CASSVLSTDTQYF.

This clone is a singleton in its sample. The chain is built from TRBV19 and TRBJ1-1; a weak D match, TRBD1 (5 bases). The CDR3 runs to 13 residues. Germline assignment: CDR1 LNHDA and CDR2 SQIVND (reference sequence). V was shortened by 3 bases and J by 7 bases, with 12 bases between the two germline ends. The CDR3 sequence is CASSMAGPNEAFF. As DNA, the CDR3 is TGTGCCAGTAGTATGGCAGGGCCTAATGAAGCTTTCTTT.

The chain combines TRBV10-2 with TRBJ2-7; D is uncertain. Germline loops: CDR1 WSHSY, CDR2 SAAADI. With 8 bases removed from V and 6 bases from J, the gap between germline ends came to 14 bases. This CDR3 contains 12 residues. In DNA, the CDR3 is TGCGCCAGCTTCAAGGGAAGTCTCGAGCAGTACTTC. Translation: CASFKGSLEQYF.

The V gene is TRBV7-9, the J gene TRBJ1-4; 8 nucleotides align to TRBD1. The CDR3 contains 16 residues. The V segment lost 5 bases and the J segment 11 bases; nucleotides outside the gene matches: 16. Germline V lookup: CDR1 SEHNR, CDR2 FQNEAQ (reference sequence). This CDR3 is CASSLLEGAGGGKLFF. In nucleotides, the CDR3 is TGTGCCAGCAGCCTTCTCGAAGGGGCAGGGGGCGGTAAACTGTTTTTT.

The chain is built from TRBV4-1 and TRBJ1-1; D might be TRBD1 (6 bases). Germline CDR1 MGHRA, CDR2 YSYEKL. V was shortened by 5 bases and J by 3 bases, with 16 bases between the two germline ends. This CDR3 has 15 residues. CDR3 protein: CASSYQEGGYTEAFF. For the CDR3, the DNA is TGCGCCAGCAGCTACCAAGAGGGGGGATACACTGAAGCTTTCTTT.

J is TRBJ2-5 and V is TRBV13; the match to TRBD2 covers 7 bases. CDR1 is PRHDT, CDR2 FYEKMQ, per germline (reference sequence). J lost 3 bases, V lost 5 bases, and 6 bases had no gene match. This CDR3 contains 14 residues. As DNA, the CDR3 is TGTGCCAGCAGCCCTAGGCTAGCGGAAGAGACCCAGTACTTC. It encodes CASSPRLAEETQYF. The complete variable domain, with remaining parts taken from reference TRBV13 and TRBJ2-5, reads AAGVIQSPRHLIKEKRETATLKCYPIPRHDTVYWYQQGPGQDPQFLISFYEKMQSDKGSIPDRFSAQQFSDYHSELNMSSLELGDSALYFCASSPRLAEETQYFGPGTRLLVL.

The rearrangement joins TRBV6-2 or TRBV6-3 to TRBJ2-5, with D perhaps given as TRBD1 or TRBD2 (5 bases each). This CDR3 spans 15 amino acids. The germline gives CDR1 MNHEY, CDR2 SVGEGT. The ends were cut back, 6 bases at V and 1 base at J, with 15 bases in the middle. CDR3 sequence reads: CASSLEGPPQETQYF. The CDR3 DNA sequence: TGTGCCAGCAGCTTAGAGGGACCGCCCCAAGAGACCCAGTACTTC.

V is TRBV10-2 and J is TRBJ1-2, with no clear D. The germline V and J ends were trimmed by 8 bases and 2 bases, with 12 bases remaining between them. CDR3 size: 13 residues. The germline gives CDR1 WSHSY, CDR2 SAAADI. CDR3 sequence: CASSERRNYGYTF. Written as DNA, the CDR3 is TGCGCCAGCTCGGAGCGACGGAACTATGGCTACACCTTC.

The chain joins TRBV5-3 to TRBJ2-4; no firm D call. TRBV5-3 falls under the ORF class, with uncertain function. The length of the CDR3 is 16 residues. V gave up 2 bases and J gave up 0 bases, with 12 bases separating them. Here the CDR3 reads CARSFLPPLAKNIQYF. The CDR3 DNA follows: TGTGCCAGAAGCTTTCTCCCCCCTCTAGCCAAAAACATTCAGTACTTC.

The rearrangement links TRBV6-5 to TRBJ2-3; D remains ambiguous. This CDR3 region has 14 residues. Trimming shortened V by 2 bases and J by 0 bases, and 6 bases separated the two germline ends. CDR1 MNHEY and CDR2 SVGAGI come from the germline V gene. The CDR3 reads CASSYGVSTDTQYF. CDR3 bases: TGTGCCAGCAGTTACGGGGTTAGCACAGATACGCAGTATTTT.

This chain connects TRBV25-1 to TRBJ2-1; TRBD2 agrees at 8 bases. Per germline, CDR1 MGHDK and CDR2 SYGVNS. The CDR3 extends over 15 amino acids. J was trimmed by 7 bases and V by 4 bases; bases with no gene match: 9. CDR3 sequence (DNA): TGTGCCAGCAGTGCGAGACTAGCGATGAGTAATGAGCAGTTCTTC. Its translation is CASSARLAMSNEQFF. Full variable domain (outside the CDR3, taken from reference TRBV25-1 and TRBJ2-1): EADIYQTPRYLVIGTGKKITLECSQTMGHDKMYWYQQDPGMELHLIHYSYGVNSTEKGDLSSESTVSRIRTEHFPLTLESARPSHTSQYLCASSARLAMSNEQFFGPGTRLTVL.

The rearrangement uses TRBV6-2 or TRBV6-3 and TRBJ1-6; D remains unclear. V was cut by 0 bases and J by 7 bases, with 10 bases left in between. The germline V gene has CDR1 MNHEY and CDR2 SVGEGT. CDR3 length: 15 residues. The CDR3 protein is CASSYSGWRNSPLHF. The CDR3 DNA is TGTGCCAGCAGTTACTCGGGTTGGCGGAATTCACCCCTCCACTTT.

The V gene is TRBV7-2, the J gene TRBJ1-5; a weak D match, TRBD1 (6 bases). CDR3 length: 13 amino acids. Germline lookup yields CDR1 SGHTA and CDR2 FQGNSA. V lost 4 bases and J lost 10, with 14 bases in between. CDR3 protein: CASSYGRDIPQHF. The CDR3 DNA reads TGTGCCAGCAGCTATGGACGGGACATCCCCCAGCATTTT.

The chain uses TRBV7-2 and TRBJ2-7; either TRBD1 or TRBD2 may supply D (6 bases each). This CDR3 region has 13 residues. Germline CDR1 and CDR2: SGHTA and FQGNSA. The CDR3 protein is CATRGARSYEQYF. CDR3 sequence (DNA): TGTGCTACAAGGGGGGCTCGCTCCTACGAGCAGTACTTC.

The genes are TRBV6-5 and TRBJ1-1, with a tentative D call TRBD1 (5 bases). The V gene lost 2 bases and the J gene lost 2 bases, with 9 bases spanning the gap. There are 14 residues in the CDR3. Germline CDR1 reads MNHEY; CDR2 reads SVGAGI. The CDR3 DNA reads as TGTGCCAGCAGTTACGGGGGAGGAAACACTGAAGCTTTCTTT. This sequence encodes CASSYGGGNTEAFF.

J is TRBJ1-3 and V is TRBV2; a weak D match, TRBD1 (6 bases). Germline values: CDR1 SNHLY, CDR2 FYNNEI. CDR3 size: 18 residues. Trimming pared 7 bases from V and 0 bases from J, leaving 22 bases between. The CDR3 DNA reads TGTGCCAGCACCCAATACCTGGCTGACAGGACCTCTGGAAACACCATATATTTT. Translation gives CASTQYLADRTSGNTIYF.

This sequence joins TRBV28 and TRBJ1-4; possible D gene TRBD1, 5 bases. The V gene lost 9 bases and the J gene lost 10 bases, with 24 bases spanning the gap. CDR1 MDHEN and CDR2 SYDVKM come from the germline V gene. This CDR3 is 15 amino acids long. CDR3 sequence reads: CASTQGRELFVKLFF. The CDR3, as DNA: TGTGCCAGTACTCAGGGAAGGGAGCTATTCGTAAAACTGTTTTTT.

This rearrangement joins TRBV6-2 or TRBV6-3 to TRBJ2-7, with D perhaps TRBD2 (6 bases). Germline CDR1 and CDR2: MNHEY and SVGEGT. CDR3 length equals 16 residues. The V end was cut by 0 bases, the J end by 1 base, with 13 bases between. The CDR3 here is CASSYSAGISSYEQYF. CDR3 DNA sequence: TGTGCCAGCAGTTACTCGGCGGGGATCAGTTCCTACGAGCAGTACTTC.

The V call is TRBV11-2, the J call TRBJ2-3; 8 bases align to TRBD2. J lost 3 bases, V lost 5 bases, and 7 bases had no gene match. This CDR3 has 15 residues. Germline-derived CDR1 and CDR2 are SGHAT and FQNNGV. This CDR3 is CASSLRVAGTDTQYF. The CDR3 DNA reads as TGTGCCAGCAGCCTCCGGGTAGCGGGAACAGATACGCAGTATTTT.